This T cell receptor (beta chain) was profiled in a study of T cell repertoires in cytomegalovirus infection (dated by TCRdb to about 2019). General notes on the study: Alongside well-studied HLA-B-restricted epitopes, the peptide stimulations were aimed at recently identified HLA-C-restricted CMV epitopes, whose presentation resists viral immunomodulation. The HLA type of each donor mattered for the analysis, because public TCR beta signatures pointed to carriage of CMV infection along with the matching HLA type.

This sample's treatment or condition label indicates: in vitro stimulation with specific CMV peptide epitopes to enrich CMV-specific T cells. CDR1 is given as MGHRA and CDR2 as YSYEKL, both from the germline V gene. The CDR3 spans 13 residues, from the cysteine through the phenylalanine. The sequence is cut down to CDR3 DNA, 39 bases in frame from base 1. Trimming at the junction amounts to 4 bases on V and 8 bases on J, and the germline ends lie 14 bases apart. The listed sequencing device is Illumina HiSeq 1500. The raw public reads went through TCRdb reprocessing: fastp at Q25, MiXCR clone calling, in-frame beta chains kept. One record per CDR3 amino acid sequence lists the most common genes and DNA. The sample table lists around 340,000 distinct CDR3 sequences, 25% to 35% of them with a count of one. Of the sample, around 19% is held by the ten largest clones. Turning to this clonotype: What antigen it recognizes has not been identified. The record has no base qualities; no much larger clone is one base away.

Points the paper makes about the study in general: In both this cohort and an independent cohort of more than 350 donors, the cumulative frequency of public TCR beta family members distinguished carriers of CMV infection plus the relevant HLA type. The ex vivo response was dominated by HLA-C-restricted CMV-specific TCR beta clonotypes, which also provided the single most frequent clonotype in two of eight donors.

The source is a human donor in good health (CMV status not recorded). Some clones in this sample may be carry-over from other donors' samples. This sample comprised cultured PBMCs, obtained from culture after CMV antigen stimulation. The receptor chain draws on TRBV4-1 and TRBJ1-2; TRBD1 is perhaps the D gene, given 5 matching bases. The DNA sequence is given as TGCGCCAGCAGCCCAGGGAAGGTTGGAGGCTACACCTTC. The resulting protein is CASSPGKVGGYTF.